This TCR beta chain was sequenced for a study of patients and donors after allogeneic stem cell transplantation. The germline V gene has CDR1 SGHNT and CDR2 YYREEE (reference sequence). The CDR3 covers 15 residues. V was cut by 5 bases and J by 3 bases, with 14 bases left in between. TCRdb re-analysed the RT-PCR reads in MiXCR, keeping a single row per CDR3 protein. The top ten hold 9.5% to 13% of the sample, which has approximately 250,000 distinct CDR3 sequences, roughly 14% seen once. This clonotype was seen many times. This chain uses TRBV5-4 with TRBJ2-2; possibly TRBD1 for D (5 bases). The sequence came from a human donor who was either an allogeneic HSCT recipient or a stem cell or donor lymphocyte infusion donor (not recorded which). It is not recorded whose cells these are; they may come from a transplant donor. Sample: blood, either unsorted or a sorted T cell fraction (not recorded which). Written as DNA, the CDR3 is TGTGCCAGCAGTAGGGGCCCCACGGACACCGGGGAGCTGTTTTTT. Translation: CASSRGPTDTGELFF.